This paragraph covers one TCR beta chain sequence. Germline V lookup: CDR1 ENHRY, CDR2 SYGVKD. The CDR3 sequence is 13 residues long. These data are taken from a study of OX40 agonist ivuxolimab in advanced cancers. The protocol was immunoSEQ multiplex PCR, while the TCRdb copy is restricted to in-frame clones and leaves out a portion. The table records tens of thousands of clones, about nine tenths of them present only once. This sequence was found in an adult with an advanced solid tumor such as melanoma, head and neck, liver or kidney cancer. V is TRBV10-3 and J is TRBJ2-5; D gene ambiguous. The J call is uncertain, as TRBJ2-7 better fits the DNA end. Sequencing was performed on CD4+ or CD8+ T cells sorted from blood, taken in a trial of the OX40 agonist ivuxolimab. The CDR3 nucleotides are TGTGCCATCAGTTCTCCCGGCACCTACGAGCAGTACTTC. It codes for CAISSPGTYEQYF.